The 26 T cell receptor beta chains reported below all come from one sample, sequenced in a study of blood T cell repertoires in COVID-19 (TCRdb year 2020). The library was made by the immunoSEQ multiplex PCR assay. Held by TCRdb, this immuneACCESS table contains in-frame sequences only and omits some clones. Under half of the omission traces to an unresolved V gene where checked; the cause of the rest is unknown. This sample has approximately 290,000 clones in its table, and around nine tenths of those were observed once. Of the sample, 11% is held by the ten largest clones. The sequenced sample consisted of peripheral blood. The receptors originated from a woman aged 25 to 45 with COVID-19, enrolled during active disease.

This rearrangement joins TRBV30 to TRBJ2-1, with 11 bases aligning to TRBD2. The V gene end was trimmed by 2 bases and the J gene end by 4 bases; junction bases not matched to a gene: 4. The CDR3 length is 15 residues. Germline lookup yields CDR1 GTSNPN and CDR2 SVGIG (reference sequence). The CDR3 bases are TGTGCCTGGAGTTATACTAGCGGGGGTTACAATGAGCAGTTCTTC. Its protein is CAWSYTSGGYNEQFF.

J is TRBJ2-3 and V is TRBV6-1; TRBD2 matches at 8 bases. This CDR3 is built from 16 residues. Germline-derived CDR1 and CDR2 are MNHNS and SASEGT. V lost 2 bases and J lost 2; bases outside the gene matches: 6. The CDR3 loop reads CASSETGGGLTDTQYF. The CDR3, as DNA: TGTGCCAGCAGTGAAACGGGCGGGGGGCTCACAGATACGCAGTATTTT.

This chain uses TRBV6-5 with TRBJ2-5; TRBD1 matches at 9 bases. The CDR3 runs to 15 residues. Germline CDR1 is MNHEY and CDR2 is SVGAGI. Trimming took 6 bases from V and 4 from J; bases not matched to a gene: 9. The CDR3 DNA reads TGTGCCAGCAGAAATCCACAGGGGGCGGTAGAGACCCAGTACTTC. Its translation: CASRNPQGAVETQYF.

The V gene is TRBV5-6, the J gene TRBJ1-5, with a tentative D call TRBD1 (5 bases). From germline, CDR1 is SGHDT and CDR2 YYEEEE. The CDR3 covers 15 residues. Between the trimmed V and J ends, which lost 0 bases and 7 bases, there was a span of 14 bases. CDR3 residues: CASSLAGRGGQPQHF. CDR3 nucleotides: TGTGCCAGCAGCTTGGCGGGGAGGGGCGGGCAGCCCCAGCATTTT.

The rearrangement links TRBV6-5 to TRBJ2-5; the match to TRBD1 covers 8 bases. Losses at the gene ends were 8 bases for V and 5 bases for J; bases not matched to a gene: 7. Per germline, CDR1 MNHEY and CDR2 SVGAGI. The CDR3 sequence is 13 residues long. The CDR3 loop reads CASRGQGVETQYF. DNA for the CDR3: TGTGCCAGCCGCGGACAGGGTGTGGAGACCCAGTACTTC.

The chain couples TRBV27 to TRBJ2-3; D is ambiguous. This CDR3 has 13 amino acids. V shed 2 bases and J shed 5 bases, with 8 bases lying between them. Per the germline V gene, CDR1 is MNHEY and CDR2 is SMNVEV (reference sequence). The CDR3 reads CASSLNRGDTQYF. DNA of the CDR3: TGTGCCAGCAGTTTAAACCGAGGAGATACGCAGTATTTT.

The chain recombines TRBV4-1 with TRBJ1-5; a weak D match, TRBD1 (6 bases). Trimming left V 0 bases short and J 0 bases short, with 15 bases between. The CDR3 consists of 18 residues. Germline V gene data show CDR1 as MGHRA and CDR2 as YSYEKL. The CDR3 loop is CASSQEGTSSPSNQPQHF. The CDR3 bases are TGCGCCAGCAGCCAAGAAGGGACAAGTAGTCCTAGCAATCAGCCCCAGCATTTT.

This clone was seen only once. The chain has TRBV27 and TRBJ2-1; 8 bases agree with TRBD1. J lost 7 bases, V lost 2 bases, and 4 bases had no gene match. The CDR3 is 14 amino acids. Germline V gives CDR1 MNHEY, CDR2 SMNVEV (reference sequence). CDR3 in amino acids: CASSLQGALNEQFF. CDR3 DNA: TGTGCCAGCAGTTTACAGGGGGCGCTTAATGAGCAGTTCTTC.

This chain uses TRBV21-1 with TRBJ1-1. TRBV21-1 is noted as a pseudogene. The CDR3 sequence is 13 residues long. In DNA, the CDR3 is TGTGCCAGCAGCTCCCGCCGAGGCACTGAAGCTTTCTTT. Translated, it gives CASSSRRGTEAFF.

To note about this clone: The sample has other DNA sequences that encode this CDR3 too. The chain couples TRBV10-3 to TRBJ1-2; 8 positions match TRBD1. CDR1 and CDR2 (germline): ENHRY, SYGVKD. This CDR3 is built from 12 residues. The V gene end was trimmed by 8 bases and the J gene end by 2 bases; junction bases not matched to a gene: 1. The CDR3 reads CAIGTGNYGYTF. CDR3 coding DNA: TGTGCCATCGGGACAGGAAACTATGGCTACACCTTC.

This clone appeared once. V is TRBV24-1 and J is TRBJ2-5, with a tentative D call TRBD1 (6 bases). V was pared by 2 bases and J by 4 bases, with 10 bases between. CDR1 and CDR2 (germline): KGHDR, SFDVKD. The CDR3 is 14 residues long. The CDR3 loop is CATSDSLRGETQYF. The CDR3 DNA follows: TGTGCCACCAGTGATTCTCTCAGGGGAGAGACCCAGTACTTC.

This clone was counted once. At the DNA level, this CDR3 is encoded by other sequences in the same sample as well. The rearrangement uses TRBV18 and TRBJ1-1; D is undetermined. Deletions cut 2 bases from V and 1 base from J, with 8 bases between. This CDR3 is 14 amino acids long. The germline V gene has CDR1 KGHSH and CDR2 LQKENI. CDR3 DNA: TGTGCCAGCTCACCAATGGCAGGGAACACTGAAGCTTTCTTT. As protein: CASSPMAGNTEAFF.

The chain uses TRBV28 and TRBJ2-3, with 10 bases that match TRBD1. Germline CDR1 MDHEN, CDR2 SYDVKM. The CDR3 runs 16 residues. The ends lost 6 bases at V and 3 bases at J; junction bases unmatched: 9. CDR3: CASRPRPGQGTDTQYF. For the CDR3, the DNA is TGTGCCAGCAGGCCTCGTCCGGGACAGGGGACAGATACGCAGTATTTT. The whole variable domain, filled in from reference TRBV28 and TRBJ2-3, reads DVKVTQSSRYLVKRTGEKVFLECVQDMDHENMFWYRQDPGLGLRLIYFSYDVKMKEKGDIPEGYSVSREKKERFSLILESASTNQTSMYLCASRPRPGQGTDTQYFGPGTRLTVL.

The CDR3 loop is CASGVREAWETQYF. CDR3 nucleotide sequence: TGCGCCAGCGGAGTCAGGGAGGCCTGGGAGACCCAGTACTTC. This rearrangement joins TRBV5-1 to TRBJ2-5; TRBD2 might be the D (6 bases). Between the trimmed V and J ends, which lost 7 bases and 5 bases, there was a span of 18 bases. CDR1 is SGHRS and CDR2 is YFSETQ in the germline V gene. The CDR3 covers 14 residues. The variable domain in full, completed from reference TRBV5-1 and TRBJ2-5, reads KAGVTQTPRYLIKTRGQQVTLSCSPISGHRSVSWYQQTPGQGLQFLFEYFSETQRNKGNFPGRFSGRQFSNSRSEMNVSTLELGDSALYLCASGVREAWETQYFGPGTRLLVL.

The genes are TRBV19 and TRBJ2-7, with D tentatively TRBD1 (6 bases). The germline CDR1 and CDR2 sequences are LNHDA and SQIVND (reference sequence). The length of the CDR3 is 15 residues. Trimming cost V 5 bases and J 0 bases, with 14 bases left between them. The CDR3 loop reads CASSAQRDNSYEQYF. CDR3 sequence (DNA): TGTGCCAGTAGTGCTCAACGGGACAACTCCTACGAGCAGTACTTC. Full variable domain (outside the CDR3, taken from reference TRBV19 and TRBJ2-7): DGGITQSPKYLFRKEGQNVTLSCEQNLNHDAMYWYRQDPGQGLRLIYYSQIVNDFQKGDIAEGYSVSREKKESFPLTVTSAQKNPTAFYLCASSAQRDNSYEQYFGPGTRLTVT.

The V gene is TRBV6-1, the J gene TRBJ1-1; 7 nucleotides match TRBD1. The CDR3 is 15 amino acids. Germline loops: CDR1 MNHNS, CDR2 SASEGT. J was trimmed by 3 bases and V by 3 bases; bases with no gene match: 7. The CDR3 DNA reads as TGTGCCAGCAGTGAGAAGGGGGCGAGGGACACTGAAGCTTTCTTT. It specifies CASSEKGARDTEAFF.

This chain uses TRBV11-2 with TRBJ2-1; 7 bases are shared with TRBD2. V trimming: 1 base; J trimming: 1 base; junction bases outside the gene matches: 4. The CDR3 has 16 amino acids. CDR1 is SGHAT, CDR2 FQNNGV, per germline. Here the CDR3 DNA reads TGTGCCAGCAGCTTAGGTGTGGGGGGGTCCTACAATGAGCAGTTCTTC. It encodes CASSLGVGGSYNEQFF.

The DNA of the CDR3 is TGTGCCAGCAGTACCGAACAGGAAGCGAAATCCTACGAGCAGTACTTC. This translates into CASSTEQEAKSYEQYF. The chain couples TRBV28 to TRBJ2-7; possibly TRBD1 for D (5 bases). Germline CDR1 is MDHEN and CDR2 is SYDVKM. The CDR3 loop spans 16 amino acids. V was clipped by 5 bases and J by 1 base, with 18 bases between them.

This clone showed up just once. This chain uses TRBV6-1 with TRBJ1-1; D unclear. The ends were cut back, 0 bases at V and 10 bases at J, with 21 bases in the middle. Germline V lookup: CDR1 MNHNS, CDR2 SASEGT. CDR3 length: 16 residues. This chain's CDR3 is CASSEAGMLRAAGAFF. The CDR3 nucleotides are TGTGCCAGCAGTGAAGCTGGTATGCTCCGGGCAGCGGGAGCTTTCTTT.

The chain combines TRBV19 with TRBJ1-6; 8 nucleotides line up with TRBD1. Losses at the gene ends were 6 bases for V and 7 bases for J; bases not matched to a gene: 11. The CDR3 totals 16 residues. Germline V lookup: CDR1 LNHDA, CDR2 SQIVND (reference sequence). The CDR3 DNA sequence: TGTGCCAGTAGCCTAACCGGGACAGGCATCAATTCACCCCTCCACTTT. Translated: CASSLTGTGINSPLHF. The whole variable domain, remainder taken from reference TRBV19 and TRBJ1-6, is DGGITQSPKYLFRKEGQNVTLSCEQNLNHDAMYWYRQDPGQGLRLIYYSQIVNDFQKGDIAEGYSVSREKKESFPLTVTSAQKNPTAFYLCASSLTGTGINSPLHFGNGTRLTVT.

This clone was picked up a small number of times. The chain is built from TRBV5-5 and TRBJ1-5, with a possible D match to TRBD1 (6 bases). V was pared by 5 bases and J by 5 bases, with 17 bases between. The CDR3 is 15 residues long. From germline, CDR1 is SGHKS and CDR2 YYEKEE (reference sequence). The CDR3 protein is CASSGGVEAYQPQHF. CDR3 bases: TGTGCCAGCAGTGGGGGCGTGGAGGCCTATCAGCCCCAGCATTTT.

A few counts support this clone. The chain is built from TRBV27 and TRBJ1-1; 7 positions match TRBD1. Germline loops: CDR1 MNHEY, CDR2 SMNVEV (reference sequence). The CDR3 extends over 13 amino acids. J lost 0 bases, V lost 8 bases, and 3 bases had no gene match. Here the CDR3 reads CASSTGLNTEAFF. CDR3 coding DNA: TGTGCCAGCTCGACAGGGTTGAACACTGAAGCTTTCTTT.

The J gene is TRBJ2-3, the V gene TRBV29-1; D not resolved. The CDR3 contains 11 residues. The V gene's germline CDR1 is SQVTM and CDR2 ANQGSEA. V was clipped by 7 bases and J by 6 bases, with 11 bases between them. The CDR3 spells CSGRFRDTQYF. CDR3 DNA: TGCAGCGGCAGGTTCAGGGATACGCAGTATTTT.

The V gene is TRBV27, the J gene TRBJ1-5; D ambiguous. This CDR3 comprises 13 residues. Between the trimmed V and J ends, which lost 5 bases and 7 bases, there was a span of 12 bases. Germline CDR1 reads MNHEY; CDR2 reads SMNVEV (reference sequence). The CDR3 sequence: CASSEGWRQPQHF. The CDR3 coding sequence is TGTGCCAGCAGTGAGGGATGGCGCCAGCCCCAGCATTTT.

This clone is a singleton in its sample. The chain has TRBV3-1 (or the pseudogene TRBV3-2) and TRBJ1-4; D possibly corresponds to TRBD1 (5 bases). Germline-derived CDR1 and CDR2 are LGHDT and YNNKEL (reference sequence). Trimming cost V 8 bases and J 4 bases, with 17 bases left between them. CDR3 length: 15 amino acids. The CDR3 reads CASSTFDRGNEKLFF. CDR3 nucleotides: TGTGCCAGCTCTACATTCGACAGAGGTAATGAAAAACTGTTTTTT.

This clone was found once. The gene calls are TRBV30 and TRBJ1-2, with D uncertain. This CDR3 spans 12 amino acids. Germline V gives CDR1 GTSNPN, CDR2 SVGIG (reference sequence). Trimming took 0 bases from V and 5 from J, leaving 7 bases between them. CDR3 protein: CAWSVQHYGYTF. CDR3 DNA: TGTGCCTGGAGTGTACAGCATTATGGCTACACCTTC.